This entry lists 22 T cell receptor beta chains sequenced from one sample in a study of blood T cell repertoires in COVID-19. TCRdb's table, derived via immunoSEQ multiplex PCR, lists solely in-frame clones and lacks some. Of about 150,000 clones detected, around 83% appear once; the ten largest clones hold 8.3%. The material sequenced was peripheral blood. Receptors were obtained from a woman in her sixties with COVID-19, enrolled during active disease.

The chain has TRBV5-1 and TRBJ2-1, with 7 positions matching TRBD2. With 0 bases clipped from V and 7 bases from J, the junction kept 4 bases outside the gene matches. Germline loops: CDR1 SGHRS, CDR2 YFSETQ. The CDR3 has 14 residues. The CDR3 spells CASSLGAGENEQFF. The CDR3 nucleotides read TGCGCCAGCAGCTTGGGCGCGGGAGAGAATGAGCAGTTCTTC.

The V call is TRBV5-5, the J call TRBJ2-7, with D perhaps matching TRBD1 (6 bases). The germline V gene encodes CDR1 SGHKS and CDR2 YYEKEE (reference sequence). CDR3 size: 12 residues. Trimming shortened V by 4 bases and J by 4 bases, and 9 bases separated the two germline ends. DNA for the CDR3: TGTGCCAGCAGCGCTACAGGGTACGAGCAGTACTTC. Protein product: CASSATGYEQYF.

This chain's CDR3 is CAISGAETQYF. CDR3 in DNA: TGTGCCATCAGTGGGGCAGAGACCCAGTACTTC. The chain joins TRBV10-3 to TRBJ2-5; the D is unclear. The CDR3 loop spans 11 amino acids. V shed 4 bases and J shed 4 bases, with 4 bases lying between them. The germline gives CDR1 ENHRY, CDR2 SYGVKD.

V and J are TRBV4-2 and TRBJ1-3; unclear D gene. The CDR3 runs to 16 residues. V gave up 1 base and J gave up 0 bases, with 10 bases separating them. Per the germline V gene, CDR1 is LGHNA and CDR2 is YNFKEQ. The CDR3 spells CASSQAPPYSGNTIYF. The CDR3 region has the DNA TGTGCCAGCAGCCAAGCCCCCCCGTACTCTGGAAACACCATATATTTT.

The rearrangement uses TRBV5-5 and TRBJ1-5, with D uncertain. CDR3 length: 15 amino acids. Germline values: CDR1 SGHKS, CDR2 YYEKEE (reference sequence). Trimming cost V 0 bases and J 0 bases, with 7 bases left between them. CDR3 sequence: CASSLGHLSNQPQHF. CDR3 sequence (DNA): TGTGCCAGCAGCTTGGGACACCTTAGCAATCAGCCCCAGCATTTT.

This clone showed up just once. The chain joins TRBV6-5 to TRBJ1-1; 11 bases align to TRBD1. Looked up from germline, CDR1 is MNHEY and CDR2 is SVGAGI. The J segment lost 5 bases and the V segment lost 10 bases, leaving 12 bases of the junction unmatched. The CDR3 loop spans 15 amino acids. The CDR3 reads CATWRTGGRRTEAFF. The CDR3 nucleotides are TGTGCCACCTGGCGGACAGGGGGCAGAAGAACTGAAGCTTTCTTT.

This sequence joins TRBV27 and TRBJ1-5; 9 nucleotides agree with TRBD1. The CDR3 spans 16 residues. V lost 4 bases to trimming and J lost 6 bases; unmatched junction nucleotides: 10. Germline V gene lookup returns CDR1 MNHEY and CDR2 SMNVEV (reference sequence). CDR3 residues: CASSSLDRGATQPQHF. In nucleotides, the CDR3 is TGTGCCAGCAGTTCTCTCGACAGGGGGGCGACTCAGCCCCAGCATTTT.

The rearrangement links TRBV18 to TRBJ2-2; TRBD1 matches at 8 bases. Germline loops: CDR1 KGHSH, CDR2 LQKENI. The CDR3 extends over 15 amino acids. The V segment lost 1 base and the J segment 7 bases; nucleotides outside the gene matches: 5. The CDR3 DNA follows: TGTGCCAGCTCACCACAGGACAGGGCTCACGGGGAGCTGTTTTTT. Translation gives CASSPQDRAHGELFF. Full variable domain (rest looked up from reference TRBV18 and TRBJ2-2): NAGVMQNPRHLVRRRGQEARLRCSPMKGHSHVYWYRQLPEEGLKFMVYLQKENIIDESGMPKERFSAEFPKEGPSILRIQQVVRGDSAAYFCASSPQDRAHGELFFGEGSRLTVL.

The count of this clone is one. This rearrangement joins TRBV29-1 to TRBJ1-2; TRBD1 agrees at 8 bases. J was trimmed by 7 bases and V by 3 bases; bases with no gene match: 7. The CDR3 is 13 amino acids. Looked up from germline, CDR1 is SQVTM and CDR2 is ANQGSEA. This chain's CDR3 is CSVDGRGHGGYTF. In DNA form, the CDR3 reads TGCAGCGTTGACGGCAGGGGGCATGGTGGCTACACCTTC.

The chain employs TRBV6-5 and TRBJ2-2; 8 nucleotides line up with TRBD1. The CDR3 spans 13 residues. Germline V gene sequence: CDR1 MNHEY, CDR2 SVGAGI. Trimming took 6 bases from V and 6 from J; bases not matched to a gene: 3. In nucleotides, the CDR3 is TGTGCCAGCAGGACAGGGGACGCCGGGGAGCTGTTTTTT. Translating gives CASRTGDAGELFF.

The chain employs TRBV15 and TRBJ2-1; 14 bases align to TRBD2. The germline CDR1 and CDR2 sequences are LNHNV and YYDKDF (reference sequence). The junction had 3 bases not matched to a gene; V was cut back by 5 bases and J by 3 bases. This CDR3 comprises 16 residues. The CDR3 loop is CATSRTSGRNYNEQFF. CDR3 sequence (DNA): TGTGCCACCAGCCGGACTAGCGGGAGGAACTACAATGAGCAGTTCTTC.

The chain employs TRBV11-2 and TRBJ2-7, with D perhaps TRBD2 (6 bases). Germline V gives CDR1 SGHAT, CDR2 FQNNGV. The CDR3 is 13 amino acids. V dropped 1 base and J dropped 7 bases, with 11 bases sitting between them. Written as DNA, the CDR3 is TGTGCCAGCAGCTTAGGCCCCGGGGGTGAGCAGTACTTC. Translated: CASSLGPGGEQYF.

The V call is TRBV2, the J call TRBJ2-3, with 10 bases matching TRBD2. Germline V gene sequence: CDR1 SNHLY, CDR2 FYNNEI. With 6 bases clipped from V and 6 bases from J, the junction kept 3 bases outside the gene matches. The CDR3 runs to 13 residues. The CDR3 coding sequence is TGTGCCAGCAGAAGCGGGGGGGATGATACGCAGTATTTT. This translates into CASRSGGDDTQYF.

This clone appeared once. This rearrangement joins TRBV6-2 or TRBV6-3 to TRBJ2-1; 8 nucleotides line up with TRBD2. Germline CDR1 and CDR2: MNHEY and SVGEGT. This CDR3 has 14 residues. Germline trimming cut 6 bases from V and 6 bases from J; bases unmatched to any gene: 7. The chain's CDR3 is CASSLSGIPNEQFF. Written as DNA, the CDR3 is TGTGCCAGCAGCCTTAGCGGGATCCCCAATGAGCAGTTCTTC.

The chain has TRBV7-3 and TRBJ2-1; 12 nucleotides align to TRBD2. Germline V gene lookup returns CDR1 SGHTA and CDR2 FQGTGA. The CDR3 runs 16 residues. The J segment lost 6 bases and the V segment lost 0 bases, leaving 3 bases of the junction unmatched. CDR3 loop: CASSLTVTSGSNEQFF. The CDR3 region has the DNA TGTGCCAGCAGCTTAACCGTGACTAGCGGGAGCAATGAGCAGTTCTTC.

This clone was found a few times. As DNA, the CDR3 is TGTGCCAGTAGTACTAGCGGGAGCTCCTACAATGAGCAGTTCTTC. Its protein is CASSTSGSSYNEQFF. The V and J genes are TRBV19 and TRBJ2-1, with 10 nucleotides matching TRBD2. CDR3 size: 15 residues. Germline V gives CDR1 LNHDA, CDR2 SQIVND (reference sequence). V trimming: 4 bases; J trimming: 0 bases; junction bases outside the gene matches: 0.

J is TRBJ2-3 and V is TRBV24-1, with TRBD2 matching over 8 bases. The CDR3 is 16 amino acids. CDR1 is KGHDR and CDR2 is SFDVKD in the germline V gene. Losses at the gene ends were 7 bases for V and 3 bases for J; bases not matched to a gene: 11. DNA for the CDR3: TGTGCCACCAGCCCCCTGGGCGGGGGGAATACAGATACGCAGTATTTT. Its protein product is CATSPLGGGNTDTQYF.

The rearrangement joins TRBV4-1 to TRBJ1-2, with TRBD1 matching over 9 bases. The length of the CDR3 is 14 residues. Germline CDR1 reads MGHRA; CDR2 reads YSYEKL. The V gene end was trimmed by 1 base and the J gene end by 7 bases; junction bases not matched to a gene: 4. In DNA form, the CDR3 reads TGCGCCAGCAGCCAAGGGACAGGGGTCAGTGGCTACACCTTC. This translates into CASSQGTGVSGYTF.

The V call is TRBV6-5, the J call TRBJ1-1; weak D call: TRBD1 (6 bases). The CDR3 totals 14 residues. V was pared by 5 bases and J by 3 bases, with 13 bases between. Germline lookup yields CDR1 MNHEY and CDR2 SVGAGI. The CDR3 nucleotides are TGTGCCAGCAGTACAACAGGGTTTGACACTGAAGCTTTCTTT. Amino acids: CASSTTGFDTEAFF.

The rearrangement joins TRBV20-1 to TRBJ2-1; D call uncertain. In germline, CDR1 is DFQATT, CDR2 SNEGSKA (reference sequence). Deletions cut 1 base from V and 6 bases from J, with 4 bases between. The CDR3 sequence is 11 residues long. The CDR3 spells CSARGLNEQFF. CDR3 DNA: TGCAGTGCTAGAGGACTCAATGAGCAGTTCTTC.

This clone has just a few counts. This chain joins TRBV5-4 and TRBJ1-1; 8 nucleotides agree with TRBD1. This CDR3 spans 13 amino acids. Germline V gives CDR1 SGHNT, CDR2 YYREEE (reference sequence). After removal of 5 bases from V and 4 bases from J, the junction contained 4 bases not matched to a gene. The CDR3: CASSFQGATEAFF. The CDR3 DNA follows: TGTGCCAGCAGTTTTCAGGGGGCCACTGAAGCTTTCTTT. Full variable domain (rest looked up from reference TRBV5-4 and TRBJ1-1): ETGVTQSPTHLIKTRGQQVTLRCSSQSGHNTVSWYQQALGQGPQFIFQYYREEENGRGNFPPRFSGLQFPNYSSELNVNALELDDSALYLCASSFQGATEAFFGQGTRLTVV.

This chain joins TRBV6-5 and TRBJ2-1; TRBD2 matches at 10 bases. This CDR3 is 15 amino acids long. With V trimmed by 0 bases and J by 9 bases, 5 bases remained unmatched. Germline loops: CDR1 MNHEY, CDR2 SVGAGI. CDR3 loop: CASSYSISGGAEQFF. The CDR3, as DNA: TGTGCCAGCAGTTACTCGATAAGCGGGGGGGCTGAGCAGTTCTTC.